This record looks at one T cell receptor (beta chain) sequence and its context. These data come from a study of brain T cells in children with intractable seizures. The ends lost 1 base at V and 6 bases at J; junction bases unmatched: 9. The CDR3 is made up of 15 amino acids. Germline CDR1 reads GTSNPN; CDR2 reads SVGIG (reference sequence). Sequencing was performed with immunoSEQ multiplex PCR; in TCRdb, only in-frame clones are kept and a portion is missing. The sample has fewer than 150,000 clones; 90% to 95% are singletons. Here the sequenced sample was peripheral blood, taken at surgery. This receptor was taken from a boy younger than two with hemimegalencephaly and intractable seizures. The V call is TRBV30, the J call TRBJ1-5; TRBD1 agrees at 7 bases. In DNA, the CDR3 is TGTGCCTGGAGTGCAGGACAGGTATGGGGTCAGCCCCAGCATTTT. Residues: CAWSAGQVWGQPQHF.